This TCR beta chain stems from a study of PD-1 blockade in classical Hodgkin lymphoma. Study results and caveats: The study found complete responders had baseline diversity similar to newly diagnosed patients. Unlike CD8+ TCR diversity, which did not rise significantly by C4D1, CD4+ TCR diversity did.

All patients experienced relapse after autologous stem cell transplantation, and brentuximab vedotin exposure was variable. Germline V gene lookup returns CDR1 MNHEY and CDR2 SVGAGI. The CDR3 length is 15 residues. J gave up 8 bases and V 1 base, and 7 bases lay outside the gene matches. Profiled with immunoSEQ multiplex PCR; TCRdb holds only in-frame clones, not every one. Of approximately 99,000 clones listed, 80% to 90% are singletons. Points on this clone: Its target is unknown.

This TCR was sampled from a human donor with classical Hodgkin lymphoma. The rearrangement links TRBV6-5 to TRBJ2-2; TRBD2 matches at 7 bases. The sample here was peripheral blood mononuclear cells (PBMCs), taken before the second cycle of nivolumab. CDR3 DNA: TGTGCCAGCAGTTACTTGGTGCGGGAGCGGGGGGAGCTGTTTTTT. It yields the protein CASSYLVRERGELFF.